The entry below gives a single T cell receptor (beta chain) sequence along with its context. This sample was included in a study of blood T cell repertoires in COVID-19. Across the study: Specimens from acute and convalescent COVID-19 originated in the United States, Italy and Spain.

Authors' processing steps: Reference gene primer amplification in the assay estimated nucleated cell counts. Libraries were prepared by immunoSEQ multiplex PCR; TCRdb keeps only in-frame clonotypes and omits some of them. That table gives V, J and clone size, and the DNA gave D and trimming. The table shows some 320,000 clones, with approximately 87% occurring only once. The germline V and J ends were trimmed by 4 bases and 3 bases, with 10 bases remaining between them. This CDR3 has 14 amino acids. Germline CDR1 reads MNHEY; CDR2 reads SVGEGT. The receptor's source is a woman in her fifties or sixties who had recovered from COVID-19. The sample consisted of peripheral blood. The chain has TRBV6-2 or TRBV6-3 and TRBJ2-1; D might be TRBD2 (6 bases). CDR3 sequence (DNA): TGTGCCAGCAGTTCTAGCGTATACTACAATGAGCAGTTCTTC. Amino acid sequence: CASSSSVYYNEQFF.